A single sample is the source of the 10 T cell receptor beta chains below, sequenced in a study of shared clonotypes between healthy human individuals. Clones were read by immunoSEQ multiplex PCR, and TCRdb kept only the in-frame ones, dropping some. Seen here are approximately 2.4 million clones, nearly 97% observed once, and the top ten hold 0.1% to 0.15%. The sequenced sample was naive CD4+ T cells sorted from blood. Regarding subset: CD45RA+ positively selected. These receptors came from a man younger than 35 in good health.

CDR3 in DNA: TGTGCCAGCAGCCCGAACCCGACTGAAGCTTTCTTT. It is translated as CASSPNPTEAFF. The chain joins TRBV4-2 to TRBJ1-1; D ambiguous. Germline-derived CDR1 and CDR2 are LGHNA and YNFKEQ. The V gene lost 4 bases and the J gene lost 5 bases, with 8 bases spanning the gap. The length of the CDR3 is 12 residues.

The chain has TRBV7-6 and TRBJ2-5, with TRBD2 matching over 15 bases. Germline V CDR1 and CDR2: SGHVS, FNYEAQ. The CDR3 spans 20 residues. J was trimmed by 2 bases and V by 5 bases; bases with no gene match: 15. Here the CDR3 DNA reads TGTGCCAGCAGCGGACTACCCGTGGGACTAGCGGGAGGCCGTCAAGAGACCCAGTACTTC. Protein product: CASSGLPVGLAGGRQETQYF.

The genes are TRBV7-2 and TRBJ2-2, with D unclear. Germline assignment: CDR1 SGHTA and CDR2 FQGNSA. The length of the CDR3 is 11 residues. The V end was cut by 7 bases, the J end by 8 bases, with 8 bases between. The CDR3 spells CASTQGGELFF. For the CDR3, the DNA is TGTGCCAGCACCCAAGGGGGGGAGCTGTTTTTT.

The chain joins TRBV2 to TRBJ2-7; D is unclear. V lost 6 bases and J lost 1, with 10 bases in between. The CDR3 is made up of 13 amino acids. The germline V gene has CDR1 SNHLY and CDR2 FYNNEI. The CDR3 DNA reads TGTGCCAGCAGGGTAATAACTTCCTACGAGCAGTACTTC. Protein product: CASRVITSYEQYF.

The chain uses TRBV4-3 and TRBJ1-6; D ambiguous. The CDR3 covers 14 residues. The germline CDR1 and CDR2 sequences are LGHNA and YSLEER. Deletions cut 0 bases from V and 10 bases from J, with 10 bases between. This CDR3 reads CASSQEGRWSPLHF. The DNA for the CDR3 is TGCGCCAGCAGCCAAGAAGGCAGGTGGTCACCCCTCCACTTT.

The table lists this clone with a count of one. The V call is TRBV7-9, the J call TRBJ2-1; D perhaps matches TRBD2 (6 bases). The CDR3 runs to 16 residues. The germline V gene has CDR1 SEHNR and CDR2 FQNEAQ (reference sequence). Trimming stripped 5 bases from V and 5 bases from J, with 19 bases between. CDR3 coding DNA: TGTGCCAGCAGCCGGAGAACGACTAGGGAAGACAATGAGCAGTTCTTC. Protein: CASSRRTTREDNEQFF. Together with reference TRBV7-9 and TRBJ2-1, the CDR3 gives the full variable domain: DTGVSQNPRHKITKRGQNVTFRCDPISEHNRLYWYRQTLGQGPEFLTYFQNEAQLEKSRLLSDRFSAERPKGSFSTLEIQRTEQGDSAMYLCASSRRTTREDNEQFFGPGTRLTVL.

The rearrangement links TRBV11-2 to TRBJ2-2; D is undetermined. This CDR3 is 15 amino acids long. Trimming removed 7 bases from V and 1 base from J, with 13 bases in between. Germline V gene lookup returns CDR1 SGHAT and CDR2 FQNNGV. In nucleotides, the CDR3 is TGTGCCAGCACCCCAAAGCGACTGAACACCGGGGAGCTGTTTTTT. Encoded protein: CASTPKRLNTGELFF. The full variable domain, rest sourced from reference TRBV11-2 and TRBJ2-2, is EAGVAQSPRYKIIEKRQSVAFWCNPISGHATLYWYQQILGQGPKLLIQFQNNGVVDDSQLPKDRFSAERLKGVDSTLKIQPAKLEDSAVYLCASTPKRLNTGELFFGEGSRLTVL.

This clone was detected once. J is TRBJ2-5 and V is TRBV27; the match to TRBD2 covers 8 bases. The germline CDR1 and CDR2 sequences are MNHEY and SMNVEV (reference sequence). The V gene end was trimmed by 5 bases and the J gene end by 1 base; junction bases not matched to a gene: 3. This CDR3 is built from 14 residues. The CDR3 loop is CASSRLAGQETQYF. The CDR3 DNA reads as TGTGCCAGCAGTAGGCTAGCGGGCCAAGAGACCCAGTACTTC.

This chain links TRBV11-3 with TRBJ2-3, with TRBD2 matching 10 bases. Trimming took 5 bases from V and 0 from J; bases not matched to a gene: 5. CDR3 length: 16 amino acids. Germline values: CDR1 SGHNT, CDR2 YENEEA. The CDR3 bases are TGTGCCAGCAGCCCGGGGACTAGCGTCAGCACAGATACGCAGTATTTT. It codes for CASSPGTSVSTDTQYF.

This clone appeared a few times. The identical CDR3 is also encoded by other nucleotide sequences in the sample. The J gene is TRBJ2-7, the V gene TRBV18, with 11 bases fitting TRBD2. The CDR3 sequence is 15 residues long. Per the germline V gene, CDR1 is KGHSH and CDR2 is LQKENI. Trimming at V came to 2 bases and at J to 3 bases, leaving 3 bases not matched to a gene. The CDR3 DNA reads TGTGCCAGCTCACCAACCGGGACTAGCGGCTACGAGCAGTACTTC. Its translation: CASSPTGTSGYEQYF.